This TCR beta chain came from a study of cytomegalovirus exposure and HLA in healthy donors. Study-wide results and limits: The authors later linked a missense DCLRE1C variant to TCR beta V- and J-gene trimming. While the bulk of TCR sequences proved rare, some public TCRs turned up in many donors. Researchers left out some V segments, among them TRBV6-2 and TRBV6-3, as indistinguishable. Cytomegalovirus association was assigned to approximately 160 TCR beta chains.

Comment on this clone: The antigen is not known.

The PCR contained 60 Vbeta and 13 Jbeta primers. Here immunoSEQ multiplex PCR was the method, and the copy in TCRdb shows in-frame clones only, minus some. The table has approximately 180,000 clones, approximately 84% seen once; the top ten hold around 5%. J lost 4 bases, V lost 7 bases, and 3 bases had no gene match. Germline lookup yields CDR1 SQVTM and CDR2 ANQGSEA. This CDR3 is built from 12 residues. The chain carries TRBV29-1 and TRBJ1-4; TRBD1 aligns across 7 bases. This receptor was taken from a girl between 5 and 17 years old in good health and CMV-seropositive. What was sequenced was PBMCs. CDR3 region: CSAGGSNEKLFF. The DNA for the CDR3 is TGCAGCGCAGGGGGGAGTAATGAAAAACTGTTTTTT.